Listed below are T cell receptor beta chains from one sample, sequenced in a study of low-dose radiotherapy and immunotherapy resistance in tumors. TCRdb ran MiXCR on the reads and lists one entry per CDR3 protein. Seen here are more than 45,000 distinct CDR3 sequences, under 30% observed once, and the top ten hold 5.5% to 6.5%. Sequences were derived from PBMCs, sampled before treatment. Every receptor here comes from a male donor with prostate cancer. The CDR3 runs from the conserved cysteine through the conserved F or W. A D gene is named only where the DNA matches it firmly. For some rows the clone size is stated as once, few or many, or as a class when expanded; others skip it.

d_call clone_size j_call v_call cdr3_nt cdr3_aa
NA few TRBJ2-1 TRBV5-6 TGTGCCAGCCTGACACAGCTCTCCTACAATGAGCAGTTCTTC CASLTQLSYNEQFF
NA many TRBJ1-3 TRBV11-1 TGTGCCAGCAGCTTAGCCGGTGAAGTATCCTTCTCTGGAAACACCATATATTTT CASSLAGEVSFSGNTIYF
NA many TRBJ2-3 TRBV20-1 TGCAGTGCTATTTCACAGGCAGATACGCAGTATTTT CSAISQADTQYF
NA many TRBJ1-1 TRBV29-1 TGCAGCGTGAAAAACAGGGCTGGGGACACTGAAGCTTTCTTT CSVKNRAGDTEAFF
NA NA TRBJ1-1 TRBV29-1 TGCAGCGTTGTATTTGGTGCCACTGAAGCTTTCTTT CSVVFGATEAFF
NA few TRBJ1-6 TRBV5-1 TGCGCCAGCAGCTTGGACCCGGGGAGTTCACCCCTCCACTTT CASSLDPGSSPLHF
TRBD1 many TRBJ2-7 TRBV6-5 TGTGCCAGCAGTTACGCAGGGGGTAACGAGCAGTACTTC CASSYAGGNEQYF
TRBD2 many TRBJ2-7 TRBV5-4 TGTGCCAGCAGCTTGGATCCTAGCGGGGCCTCCTACGAGCAGTACTTC CASSLDPSGASYEQYF
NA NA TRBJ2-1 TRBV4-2 TGTGCCAGCAGCCAAGATCGAGTGGAGCAGTTCTTC CASSQDRVEQFF
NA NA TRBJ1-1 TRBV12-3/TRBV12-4 TGTGCCAGCCGGGGGAGGTGGGGTATCACTGAAGCTTTCTTT CASRGRWGITEAFF
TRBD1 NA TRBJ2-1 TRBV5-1 TGCGCCAGCAGCCCCTTTTCCGGGACAGGTCAAAATGAGCAGTTCTTC CASSPFSGTGQNEQFF
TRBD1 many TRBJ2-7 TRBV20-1 TGCAGTGCCCAGGACAGGGGCTACGAGCAGTACTTC CSAQDRGYEQYF
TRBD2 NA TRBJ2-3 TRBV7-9 TGTGCCAGCAGCTCCCGACTAGCGGGAACTGATACGCAGTATTTT CASSSRLAGTDTQYF
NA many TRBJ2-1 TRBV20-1 TGCAGTGCTAGTTATTGGGGGGGGCCCCTCACAAGCGGGCAGTTCTTC CSASYWGGPLTSGQFF
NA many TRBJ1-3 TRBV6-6 TGTGCCAGCAGTTACTCAGAAGGGGGGAACACCATATATTTT CASSYSEGGNTIYF
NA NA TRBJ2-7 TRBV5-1 TGCGCCAGCAGTTCTGAGCCGGTATTTAAGTACTTC CASSSEPVFKYF
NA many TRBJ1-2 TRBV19 TGTGCCAGCCAAGACAGGACTGATGGCTACACCTTC CASQDRTDGYTF
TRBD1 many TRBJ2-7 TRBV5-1 TGCGCCAGCAGCTTGGGGACAGGGTCGATCGAGCAGTACTTC CASSLGTGSIEQYF
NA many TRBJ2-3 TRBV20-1 TGCAGTGCTAGAGGGGCTGAAAGGCTAGCAACAGATACGCAGTATTTT CSARGAERLATDTQYF